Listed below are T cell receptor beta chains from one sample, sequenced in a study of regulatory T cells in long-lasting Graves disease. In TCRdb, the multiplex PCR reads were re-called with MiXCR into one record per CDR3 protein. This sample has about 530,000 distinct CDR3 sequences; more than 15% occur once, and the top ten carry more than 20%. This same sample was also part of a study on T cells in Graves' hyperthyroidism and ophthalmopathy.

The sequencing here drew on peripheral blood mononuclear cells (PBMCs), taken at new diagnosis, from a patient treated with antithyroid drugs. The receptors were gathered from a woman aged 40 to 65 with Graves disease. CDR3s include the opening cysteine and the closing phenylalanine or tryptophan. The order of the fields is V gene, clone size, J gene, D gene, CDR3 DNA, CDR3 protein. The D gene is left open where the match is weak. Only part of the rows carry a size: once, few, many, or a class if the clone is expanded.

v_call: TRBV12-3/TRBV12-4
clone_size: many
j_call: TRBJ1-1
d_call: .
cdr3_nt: TGTGCCAGCACCATAATCAGGATGAACACTGAAGCTTTCTTT
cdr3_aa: CASTIIRMNTEAFF

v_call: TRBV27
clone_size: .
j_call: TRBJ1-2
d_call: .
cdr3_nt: TGTGCCAGCAGTGGAGGGGGGATAGGGAGCTATGGCTACACCTTC
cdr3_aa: CASSGGGIGSYGYTF

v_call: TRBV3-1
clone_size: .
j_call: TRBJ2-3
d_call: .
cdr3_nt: TGTGCCAGCAGCCAGTCGAGGGCTAGCGGCACAGATACGCAGTATTTT
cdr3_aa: CASSQSRASGTDTQYF

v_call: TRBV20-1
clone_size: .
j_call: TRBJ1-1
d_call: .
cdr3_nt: TGCAGTGCTAAAACGAGCGGCGTTGAAGCTTTCTTT
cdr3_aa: CSAKTSGVEAFF

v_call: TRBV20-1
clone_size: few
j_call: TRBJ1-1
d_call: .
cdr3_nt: TGCAGTGCGGGGGTGGGGGGGAACACTGAAGCTTTCTTT
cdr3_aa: CSAGVGGNTEAFF

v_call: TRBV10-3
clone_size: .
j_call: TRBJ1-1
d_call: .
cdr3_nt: TGTGCCACCGCCAGGGGAGGTACTGAAGCTTTCTTT
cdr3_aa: CATARGGTEAFF

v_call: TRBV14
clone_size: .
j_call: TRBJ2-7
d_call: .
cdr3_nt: TGTGCCAGCAGCCAACGTGGGAGGTACGAGCAGTACTTC
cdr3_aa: CASSQRGRYEQYF

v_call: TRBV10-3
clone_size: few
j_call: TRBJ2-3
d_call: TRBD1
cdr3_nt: TGTGCCATCAGTGCGAGGACAGGGGACGCAGATACGCAGTATTTT
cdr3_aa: CAISARTGDADTQYF

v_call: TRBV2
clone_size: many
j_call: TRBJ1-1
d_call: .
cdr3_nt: TGTGCCAGACAGGGTTGGAACACTGAAGCTTTCTTT
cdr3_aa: CARQGWNTEAFF

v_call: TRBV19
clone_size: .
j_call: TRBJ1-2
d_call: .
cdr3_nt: TGTGCCAGTAGCCCATACATCGGCGAGACTAACTATGGCTACACCTTC
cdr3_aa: CASSPYIGETNYGYTF

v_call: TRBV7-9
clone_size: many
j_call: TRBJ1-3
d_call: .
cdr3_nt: TGTGCCAGCAGCTTAGACGGCTCTGGAAACACCATATATTTT
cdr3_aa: CASSLDGSGNTIYF

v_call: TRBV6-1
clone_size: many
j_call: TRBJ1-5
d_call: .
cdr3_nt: TGTGCCAGCAGAAACCGGGACGGAAGCAATCAGCCCCAGCATTTT
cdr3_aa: CASRNRDGSNQPQHF

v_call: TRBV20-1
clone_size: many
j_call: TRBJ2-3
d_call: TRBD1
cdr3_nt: TGCAGTGCTAGTGGGACAGGGCGCGCAGATACGCAGTATTTT
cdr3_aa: CSASGTGRADTQYF

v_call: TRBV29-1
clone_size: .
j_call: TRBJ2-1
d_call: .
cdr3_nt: TGCAGCGTTGAACCGTTTAGGACAGAAGACAATGAGCAGTTCTTC
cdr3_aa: CSVEPFRTEDNEQFF

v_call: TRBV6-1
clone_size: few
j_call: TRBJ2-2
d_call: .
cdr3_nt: TGTGCAATACGGAGGGAGGGGGTGGACACCGGGGAGCTGTTTTTT
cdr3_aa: CAIRREGVDTGELFF

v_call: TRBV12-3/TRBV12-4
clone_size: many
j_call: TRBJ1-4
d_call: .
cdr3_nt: TGTGCCAGTCGGGCAGCATCTAATGAAAAACTGTTTTTT
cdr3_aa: CASRAASNEKLFF

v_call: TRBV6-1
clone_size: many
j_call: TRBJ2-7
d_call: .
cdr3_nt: TGTGCCAGCAGGAAGCCGGGACAAATCTACGAGCAGTACTTC
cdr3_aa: CASRKPGQIYEQYF